This T cell receptor beta chain was sequenced in a study of blood T cells in healthy people across ages (dated by TCRdb to the mid-2010s). In the study overall: In model experiments, template switching captured about one uniquely barcoded TCR beta cDNA molecule for every two T cells. Age-related changes in TCR beta repertoire diversity were measured in the study by deep sequencing normalized with unique cDNA molecular identifiers. Four age groups were formed from the donors: young (average around 15 years), middle-aged (around 39), aged (about 62) and long-lived (more than 75). For two donors (one aged 18 to 29 and one aged 80 or older), the study analyzed two additional independent replicas of 1 million unique cDNA reads from the same blood draw.

This clonotype was found a few times. Its antigen is unknown. Base qualities are not provided; no much larger clone lies one nucleotide away. The CDR3 holds 16 amino acids from the cysteine to the phenylalanine. The retained sequence is limited to the CDR3, 48 bases, with the frame set at the first base. V and J are truncated by 1 base and 0 bases respectively, leaving an intervening sequence of 7 bases. CDR1 and CDR2 are read off the germline V gene as SGHVS and FNYEAQ. Library prep was done by 5' RACE. Instrument on record: Illumina HiSeq 2500. A second PCR of roughly 7 to 11 cycles was performed with a sample-barcoded 5' primer and a J-beta primer mix. A template-switch 5' adaptor carrying 12 random nucleotides introduced a unique molecular identifier onto each TCR beta cDNA molecule. At least 3 million CDR3-containing paired-end reads were obtained from each sample. The Mint cDNA synthesis kit, primed by a TRBC-specific oligonucleotide, was used to synthesize first-strand cDNA from all RNA. All cDNA was treated with uracil-DNA glycosylase and then went through a first 18-cycle PCR with the universal primers M1SS and BC2_uni_R. Concerning the study's data processing: For normalization, 1 million high-quality reads were randomly selected from each sample, with every read carrying a distinct molecular identifier. Instead of being binned into consensus sequences, reads with shared molecular identifiers were discarded. MiTCR, run with a Q25 quality threshold and the strictest error-elimination algorithm, handled CDR3 identification, clonotype clustering and error correction. A nonparametric unseen species model with Euler transformation was used to estimate a lower bound on total TCR beta diversity. TCRdb redid the processing of the public reads, applying fastp at Q25 and MiXCR, and retained in-frame beta chains. Duplicate CDR3 protein sequences are folded into a single record with the most common DNA and genes. TCRdb's processing, not the authors', yielded these V and J calls. Across this sample there are roughly 1,100,000 distinct CDR3 sequences, with roughly 24% seen only once. The ten largest account for approximately 0.71% of the sample.

Study-wide conclusions, independent of this receptor: Because profiling used bulk unsorted PBMCs, naive and antigen-experienced compartments could not be compared conclusively. There was a strong correlation between observed TCR beta diversity and the percentage of naive T cells measured by flow cytometry. Compared with the aged group, the long-lived group had more naive CD4+ T cells, fewer expanded clones and increased TCR diversity, suggesting age selection. Because donor CMV infection status was unknown, age-related changes in expanded clonotypes were potentially confounded. Total diversity estimates from one million sequenced T cells were considered lower bounds and underestimates. Observed TCR beta diversity per million T cells fell roughly linearly with age, and a significant reduction was already apparent by age approximately 41.

The roughly 37 donors, aged about 6 to 100 years, were systemically healthy Caucasian individuals from Russia. Approximately 9 milliliters of peripheral blood were collected from each donor into EDTA-treated Vacutainer tubes. Ficoll-Paque density-gradient centrifugation was used to isolate PBMCs, with at least 7 million per sample. Total RNA, at least 5.5 micrograms per sample, was extracted from PBMCs with Trizol reagent. For every donor, flow cytometry on a PBMC aliquot measured the percentage of naive CD45RAhigh/CD27high T cells. The sample was also reused in another study, on T cells of mothers and their children. As the second publication notes: The donors were nine systemically healthy Caucasian individuals, made up of three mothers and their six children. cDNA synthesis used all of the extracted RNA, with roughly 1.6 ug of RNA in each 15 ul reaction. In the second PCR, the M1S primer added sample barcodes and 2-4 random nucleotides. Over 10 million TCR beta CDR3 reads came from each mother, compared with some 3 million reads from each child. TCR recombination output is similarly shaped by thymic selection in related and unrelated pairs, with a minor effect exerted by inherited differences. Normalized repertoire overlap was always slightly but never significantly higher in related than unrelated mother-child pairs. With a sensitivity of 90 to 100 clones per million clonotypes, no persistent microchimeric T cell clones were detected. In the study, deep NGS was used to compare the TCR beta repertoires of mothers and children, and features distinguishing related mother-child pairs from unrelated individuals were sought. Mothers averaged approximately 41 +/- 4 years of age and children averaged about 10 +/- 4 years. After adapters were ligated using NEBNext reagents, the libraries underwent 100+100 nt paired-end sequencing on an Illumina HiSeq 2000. Mother and child libraries were prepared a month apart and sequenced in separate runs to prevent cross-contamination. For each donor, somewhere between roughly 450,000 and 2,100,000 distinct TCR beta clonotypes were identified. Naive TCR beta clonotypes were estimated from low-frequency clonotypes matched to each donor's FACS-determined naive share, without sorting.

In this chain, TRBV7-6 is recombined with TRBJ2-6, with no confidently assigned D gene. The sample was blood. The source of this sequence is a girl aged 2-9 years in good health. The CDR3 in this case is CASSLDSSSGANVLTF. The bases are TGTGCCAGCAGCTTAGACAGCTCCTCTGGGGCCAACGTCCTGACTTTC.